These 9 T cell receptor beta chains were all obtained from the same sample, sequenced in a study of response to subunit inactivated influenza vaccine (dated by TCRdb to 2016 to 2018). Libraries were constructed by RT-PCR. TCRdb names Illumina HiSeq 2500 as the instrument used. TCRdb handled the public reads itself, with Q25 trimming in fastp and clone calling in MiXCR, and kept productive beta chains. Here each entry gathers all rows of one CDR3 protein and keeps the most common genes and DNA. This sample has a few hundred thousand distinct CDR3 sequences in its table, and 9% to 15% of those were observed once. The ten largest clones add up to roughly 7.7% of the sample. The specimen comprised non-naive T cells sorted from PBMCs, sampled 14 to 15 days before vaccination. Read against the paper, the sample's cell subset or site label means: memory T cell fraction. These receptors all come from a man aged 50 or older who received an inactivated influenza vaccine. Donor details come from another sample of the same person, matched by shared clones.

This clonotype was seen only a few times. The chain is built from TRBV12-3 or TRBV12-4 and TRBJ2-7; the D gene is possibly TRBD2 (5 bases). The CDR3 runs 15 residues. Trimming shortened V by 2 bases and J by 3 bases, and 14 bases separated the two germline ends. The chain's CDR3 is CASSLRGLEGYEQYF. CDR3 bases: TGTGCCAGCAGTTTAAGAGGGCTCGAGGGCTACGAGCAGTACTTC.

This clonotype has just a few counts. This chain joins TRBV7-2 and TRBJ1-2; a weak D match, TRBD1 (6 bases). CDR1 and CDR2 from the germline V gene are SGHTA and FQGNSA. This CDR3 contains 14 residues. Trimming left V 0 bases short and J 8 bases short, with 13 bases between. The CDR3, as DNA: TGTGCCAGCAGCTTAGCGGGTGGGGGCGGAGGCTACACCTTC. Amino acid sequence: CASSLAGGGGGYTF.

This clonotype was recorded at least ten times. V is TRBV10-1 and J is TRBJ2-1; D is possibly TRBD1 (6 bases). The germline gives CDR1 WNHNN, CDR2 SYGVQD (reference sequence). The V and J ends lost 6 bases and 11 bases respectively, with 11 bases between them. CDR3 length equals 11 residues. CDR3 amino acids: CASRDGTKQFF. CDR3 DNA sequence: TGCGCCAGCAGGGACGGGACAAAGCAGTTCTTC.

The rearrangement joins TRBV6-2 or TRBV6-3 to TRBJ2-7; D is ambiguous. The CDR3 runs 12 residues. Germline V gives CDR1 MNHEY, CDR2 SVGEGT. V was cut by 2 bases and J by 2 bases, with 4 bases left in between. The CDR3 sequence: CASSYRPYEQYF. The CDR3, as DNA: TGTGCCAGCAGTTACCGGCCCTACGAGCAGTACTTC.

This clonotype showed up just a few times. The chain recombines TRBV6-2 or TRBV6-3 with TRBJ2-1; 7 bases map to TRBD2. Germline assignment: CDR1 MNHEY and CDR2 SVGEGT. With V trimmed by 1 base and J by 5 bases, 5 bases remained unmatched. CDR3 size: 15 residues. CDR3 residues: CASSYLRGSDNEQFF. In DNA form, the CDR3 reads TGTGCCAGCAGTTACTTGCGGGGGAGCGACAATGAGCAGTTCTTC.

The V call is TRBV4-1, the J call TRBJ2-3; 8 positions agree with TRBD2. Germline assignment: CDR1 MGHRA and CDR2 YSYEKL. CDR3 length equals 15 residues. V was clipped by 3 bases and J by 1 base; unmatched bases: 3. The CDR3 sequence is CASSQQAGGTDTQYF. The CDR3 bases are TGCGCCAGCAGCCAGCAAGCGGGAGGCACAGATACGCAGTATTTT.

This clonotype was seen many times. V and J are TRBV5-6 and TRBJ2-1; maybe TRBD2 (6 bases). This CDR3 spans 16 amino acids. Germline V gives CDR1 SGHDT, CDR2 YYEEEE. Trimming shortened V by 1 base and J by 4 bases, and 15 bases separated the two germline ends. The CDR3 sequence: CASSLWRGDTYNEQFF. The CDR3 nucleotides read TGTGCCAGCAGCTTGTGGCGGGGAGACACTTACAATGAGCAGTTCTTC.

This chain uses TRBV7-2 with TRBJ2-3, with D unresolved. The CDR3 has 13 amino acids. Germline CDR1 reads SGHTA; CDR2 reads FQGNSA. Trimming removed 2 bases at V and 4 bases at J, with 7 bases between. The CDR3 nucleotides are TGTGCCAGCAGCTTATCATTCTCAGATACGCAGTATTTT. It yields the protein CASSLSFSDTQYF.

This clonotype has more than one count but fewer than ten. The chain has TRBV29-1 and TRBJ1-4; weak D call: TRBD1 (5 bases). Germline CDR1 SQVTM, CDR2 ANQGSEA. There are 13 residues in the CDR3. The V end lost 3 bases, the J end lost 7 bases, and 12 bases lay between the germline ends. The CDR3 is CSVEERGGEKLFF. In DNA form, the CDR3 reads TGCAGCGTTGAGGAGAGGGGTGGTGAAAAACTGTTTTTT.